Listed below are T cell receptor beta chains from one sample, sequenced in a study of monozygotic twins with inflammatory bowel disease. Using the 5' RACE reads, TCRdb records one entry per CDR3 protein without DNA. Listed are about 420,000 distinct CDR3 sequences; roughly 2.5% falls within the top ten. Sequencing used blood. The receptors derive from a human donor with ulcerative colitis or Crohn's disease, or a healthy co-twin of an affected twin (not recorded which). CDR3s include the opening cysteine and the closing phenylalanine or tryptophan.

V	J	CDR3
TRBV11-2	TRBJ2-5	CASSMSGGVETQYF
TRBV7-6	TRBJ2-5	CASSRSGRAEETQYF
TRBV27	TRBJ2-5	CASSSSLWASGGTQYF
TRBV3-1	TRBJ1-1	CASSRSGTVVEALF
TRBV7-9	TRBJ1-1	CASRSTESGSVNTEAFF
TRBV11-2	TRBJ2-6	CASSSLRGFSGANVLTF
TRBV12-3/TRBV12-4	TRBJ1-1	CASSTTWDTEAFF
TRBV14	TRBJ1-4	CASSQELPDSTNEKLFF
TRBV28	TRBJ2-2	CASSRQMMNTGELFF
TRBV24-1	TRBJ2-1	CATSQRQGPNNEQFF
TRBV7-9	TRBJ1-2	CASSSSSFRDYGYTF
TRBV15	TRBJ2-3	CATSMREGLGTQYF
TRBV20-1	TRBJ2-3	CSAPGTSGGGRGTQYF
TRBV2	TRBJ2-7	CASTRREASYEQYF
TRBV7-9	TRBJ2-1	CASSLEGGLRNEQFF
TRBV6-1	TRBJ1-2	CASSGSGRDYGYTF